This TCR beta chain is drawn from a study of CXCR3-negative and CXCR3-positive naive CD8 T cells. About the study: Every library held about 1.5 +/- 0.3 million TRB reads, and the total came to around 140 million.

With UMI labels, 5' RACE was used to prepare the TRB cDNA libraries. No DNA is given; TCRdb re-called the 5' RACE reads and lists each CDR3 protein once. Here the sample table reports around 160,000 distinct CDR3 sequences. Per CD8+ T cell subset, triplicate sorts of fewer than 350,000 cells each were done. CD45RO-CCR7+CD27+CD95- was the phenotype of naive CD8+ T cells. Study findings and constraints: Naive cells that were CXCR3-positive had more hydrophobic TRB CDR3s (compared with CXCR3-negative naive cells). High diversity, comparable across both naive subsets, contrasted with much lower diversity in memory CD8+ cells.

A word on this clonotype: Antigen unknown.

The origin of this receptor is a human donor in good health. Some clones in this sample may be carry-over from other donors' samples. The sequenced material came from naive CXCR3+ CD8+ T cells from blood. The sample's subset: CD45RO-CCR7+CD27+CD95- naive CD8+ T cells expressing CXCR3 (TNR3+).

CDR3 amino acids: CASSFVPGANEQYF. The chain couples TRBV28 to TRBJ2-7; TCRdb's assignment of TRBD1 cannot be checked, as there is no DNA. Germline V gives CDR1 MDHEN, CDR2 SYDVKM. The CDR3 loop spans 14 amino acids.